This T cell receptor beta chain was identified in a study of tumor-infiltrating lymphocytes in primary liver carcinoma. Starting material of 450 to 500 ng total RNA yielded TCR beta cDNA via a constant-region primer. Libraries of TCR beta came from three nested multiplex PCR rounds with slightly modified ARM-PCR. With TRBV1-TRBV30 forward primers and a C-beta reverse primer, the first two PCR rounds were run for approximately 10 cycles each. Using its own MiXCR run on the multiplex PCR reads, TCRdb lists one record per CDR3 protein. The sample records fewer than 250,000 distinct CDR3 sequences, about 82% being singletons. The CDR3 extends over 16 residues, inclusive of both ends. The germline V gene has CDR1 LGHNA and CDR2 YSLEER. Regarding this clonotype: No antigen is known for it. The CDR3 does not end in the conserved phenylalanine or tryptophan, so this is likely a read error. The DNA is left out, because the CDR3 cannot be placed on it with certainty; the CDR3 is given as TCRdb lists it.

RNA and DNA were co-extracted from approximately 20-30 mg of unsorted bulk tissue. The study's findings and limits: A significantly higher top-250-clone fraction was found in tumors than in blood (p = 0.039). Tumor region pairs shared more overlap than did tumor-adjacent and tumor-blood pairs.

Sequenced sample: tumor tissue from primary liver carcinoma. This receptor was obtained from a middle-aged man with primary liver carcinoma and hepatitis B virus infection. V is TRBV4-3 and J is TRBJ1-6; the D call of TRBD1 is as the table states it, not checked on the DNA. CDR3 region: CASNSWDRGRNSPLHY.